A selection of T cell receptor beta chains follows, all from one sample in a study of regulatory T cells in long-lasting Graves disease. TCRdb processed the multiplex PCR reads anew with MiXCR; each CDR3 protein has one entry. The sample lists approximately 470,000 distinct CDR3 sequences; roughly 16% were seen once. Another study also made use of these data, one on T cells in Graves' hyperthyroidism and ophthalmopathy.

The sequenced sample was peripheral blood mononuclear cells (PBMCs), obtained at new diagnosis, from a patient treated with antithyroid drugs. These receptors all stem from a man aged 35 to 55 with Graves disease. The CDR3 runs from the conserved cysteine through the conserved F or W. Clone size appears in some rows only: once, few, many, or a class for an expanded clone.

clone_size j_call v_call cdr3_aa
many TRBJ1-4 TRBV18 CASSPREVNEKLFF
few TRBJ1-2 TRBV5-1 CASSLQETPDGYTF
many TRBJ1-2 TRBV18 CASSLRDGGYTF
few TRBJ1-2 TRBV7-2 CASSLDGKGAYYGYTF
many TRBJ2-5 TRBV11-2 CASSLAGQGAETQYF
few TRBJ1-6 TRBV28 CASSLDLNSPLHF
NA TRBJ1-1 TRBV15 CATSRGDTGAEAFF
few TRBJ2-3 TRBV20-1 CSGGQGADTQYF
NA TRBJ2-3 TRBV5-1 CASSQNRGSGSTDTQYF
NA TRBJ2-2 TRBV20-1 CSAISIRDRLISNTGELFF
many TRBJ2-3 TRBV28 CASSPWTGEGDTQYF
many TRBJ2-1 TRBV11-3 CASSQEAGARNEQFF
many TRBJ2-7 TRBV11-2 CASSSIGTGRSHEQYF
few TRBJ2-7 TRBV18 CASSLDYVSYEQYF
NA TRBJ2-2 TRBV5-4 CASRSSSGYTGELFF
many TRBJ1-5 TRBV6-1 CASSAGDRSNQPQHF
NA TRBJ2-7 TRBV18 CASSRGLAGTSYEQYF
many TRBJ1-1 TRBV6-1 CASSGKQGNTEAFF
NA TRBJ2-6 TRBV10-1 CASSGSVGSGANVLTF
NA TRBJ2-1 TRBV7-9 CASSLGGGKQFF
many TRBJ2-7 TRBV7-9 CASRKGGGYEQYF
many TRBJ1-1 TRBV7-2 CASSLAWRGAFF
many TRBJ1-2 TRBV6-2/TRBV6-3 CASSYGVRSGYTF
many TRBJ2-2 TRBV7-9 CASSSENTGELFF
few TRBJ2-6 TRBV20-1 CSARDVANVLTF
few TRBJ2-7 TRBV28 CASSLNALSYEQYF
NA TRBJ2-7 TRBV5-1 CASSQPRAGVVHEQYF
NA TRBJ2-1 TRBV11-2 CASDASGGRGAGGGYNEQFF
NA TRBJ1-2 TRBV9 CASSKGQGLYGYTF
few TRBJ2-3 TRBV29-1 CSVRTSGSTDTQYF
few TRBJ1-5 TRBV4-1 CASSQEWTANQPQHF
NA TRBJ2-2 TRBV5-4 CASSIAGLVSSRGTGELFF
many TRBJ1-5 TRBV12-3/TRBV12-4 CASSFRFYSNQPQHF
many TRBJ2-7 TRBV20-1 CSARVSSSGRFYEQYF
NA TRBJ2-7 TRBV20-1 CSARDSGRSYEQYF
NA TRBJ1-1 TRBV12-5 CASGINLGPNTEAFF
NA TRBJ2-7 TRBV29-1 CSVESGRYEQYF
many TRBJ2-7 TRBV5-6 CASSLTSGASYEQYF
NA TRBJ1-5 TRBV15 CATSGRRGNQPQHF
NA TRBJ1-4 TRBV20-1 CSASLPGTNEKLFF
NA TRBJ2-7 TRBV15 CATSRSGSTYEQYF
many TRBJ1-5 TRBV27 CASSIRHNQPQHF
NA TRBJ2-3 TRBV19 CASSMFAGDTDTQYF